Below are 28 T cell receptor beta chains sequenced from a single sample in a study of blood T cell repertoires in COVID-19. Method: immunoSEQ multiplex PCR; TCRdb's copy keeps in-frame clones and lacks some. Of 70,000 to 80,000 clones listed, about 86% are singletons. Sequencing was performed on peripheral blood. These receptors were taken from a human donor in a cohort sampled during active COVID-19.

This chain links TRBV24-1 with TRBJ2-7; no clear D. Trimming took 3 bases from V and 4 from J, leaving 15 bases between them. Germline CDR1 and CDR2: KGHDR and SFDVKD. This CDR3 spans 15 amino acids. The CDR3 loop is CATSDGVQNGYEQYF. In DNA form, the CDR3 reads TGTGCCACCAGTGATGGAGTTCAAAACGGGTACGAGCAGTACTTC.

This chain links TRBV28 with TRBJ1-2, with D tentatively TRBD1 (6 bases). V lost 3 bases and J 2 bases, leaving 7 bases between the germline ends. The length of the CDR3 is 13 residues. Germline values: CDR1 MDHEN, CDR2 SYDVKM. The CDR3 DNA is TGTGCCAGCAGTTTCGGACAGAACTATGGCTACACCTTC. It is translated as CASSFGQNYGYTF.

The chain carries TRBV11-2 and TRBJ1-1; D is unresolved. The CDR3 contains 12 residues. CDR1 and CDR2 from the germline V gene are SGHAT and FQNNGV. V lost 4 bases, J lost 1 base, and 4 bases lay in between. The CDR3 bases are TGTGCCAGCAGCTATCGGAACACTGAAGCTTTCTTT. Amino acid sequence: CASSYRNTEAFF.

The CDR3 loop reads CASRQAGTGGTEAFF. CDR3 sequence (DNA): TGTGCCAGCAGACAAGCCGGGACAGGGGGCACTGAAGCTTTCTTT. This chain uses TRBV7-8 with TRBJ1-1, with TRBD1 matching over 11 bases. Germline CDR1 is SGHVS and CDR2 is FQNEAQ. J gave up 4 bases and V 6 bases, and 7 bases lay outside the gene matches. This CDR3 contains 15 residues. The full variable domain, with the rest looked up from reference TRBV7-8 and TRBJ1-1, is GAGVSQSPRYKVAKRGQDVALRCDPISGHVSLFWYQQALGQGPEFLTYFQNEAQLDKSGLPSDRFFAERPEGSVSTLKIQRTQQEDSAVYLCASRQAGTGGTEAFFGQGTRLTVV.

This clone was seen a single time. The chain employs TRBV10-3 and TRBJ1-5; D gene unclear. The CDR3 totals 12 residues. The ends were cut back, 3 bases at V and 9 bases at J, with 9 bases in the middle. CDR1 and CDR2 from the germline V gene are ENHRY and SYGVKD. The CDR3 DNA reads TGTGCCATCAGTGATGACTCGTCGCCCCAGCATTTT. This translates into CAISDDSSPQHF.

V usage is TRBV18 and J usage is TRBJ2-6, with D possibly TRBD1 on 6 matching bases. The ends were cut back, 4 bases at V and 2 bases at J, with 9 bases in the middle. The CDR3 is made up of 15 amino acids. Germline loops: CDR1 KGHSH, CDR2 LQKENI. The CDR3 nucleotides are TGTGCCAGCTCACAACAGGGACCTGGGGCCAACGTCCTGACTTTC. Residues: CASSQQGPGANVLTF.

This sequence joins TRBV27 and TRBJ2-3; no clear D gene. Germline lookup yields CDR1 MNHEY and CDR2 SMNVEV (reference sequence). Deletions cut 6 bases from V and 6 bases from J, with 4 bases between. This CDR3 region has 10 residues. The CDR3 DNA reads TGTGCCAGCAGCCCGGATACGCAGTATTTT. This gives the protein CASSPDTQYF.

This clone has a handful of counts. V and J are TRBV5-4 and TRBJ2-7; 9 positions match TRBD1. Germline CDR1 is SGHNT and CDR2 is YYREEE (reference sequence). V trimming: 4 bases; J trimming: 6 bases; junction bases outside the gene matches: 8. The CDR3 has 14 residues. The CDR3 nucleotides read TGTGCCAGCAGCCACGACAGGGGGACGGTCGAGCAGTACTTC. It yields the protein CASSHDRGTVEQYF.

This clone has only one observation. V is TRBV6-2 or TRBV6-3 and J is TRBJ2-5, with a possible D match to TRBD2 (5 bases). The germline CDR1 and CDR2 sequences are MNHEY and SVGEGT. V was clipped by 4 bases and J by 5 bases, with 17 bases between them. The length of the CDR3 is 15 residues. CDR3: CASSSVLGLGETQYF. The CDR3 DNA reads as TGTGCCAGCAGTTCCGTACTAGGTTTAGGGGAGACCCAGTACTTC.

V usage is TRBV10-3 and J usage is TRBJ1-2, with TRBD1 matching over 11 bases. In germline, CDR1 is ENHRY, CDR2 SYGVKD. The V gene end was trimmed by 2 bases and the J gene end by 4 bases; junction bases not matched to a gene: 3. This CDR3 spans 15 amino acids. The CDR3 sequence is CAISEGGQGGYGYTF. The CDR3 nucleotides read TGTGCCATCAGTGAGGGGGGACAGGGGGGCTATGGCTACACCTTC.

This chain connects TRBV11-2 to TRBJ2-3; 11 nucleotides match TRBD2. The CDR3 runs 16 residues. CDR1 SGHAT and CDR2 FQNNGV come from the germline V gene. The ends lost 1 base at V and 5 bases at J; junction bases unmatched: 5. CDR3 sequence: CASSLASGGRGDTQYF. Written as DNA, the CDR3 is TGTGCCAGCAGCTTAGCTAGCGGGGGGAGGGGAGATACGCAGTATTTT.

In this sample, this clone turned up a few times. The chain couples TRBV7-6 to TRBJ2-4; a possible D gene is TRBD2 (6 bases). This CDR3 spans 15 amino acids. Trimming removed 2 bases at V and 4 bases at J, with 12 bases between. From germline, CDR1 is SGHVS and CDR2 FNYEAQ. The CDR3 region has the DNA TGTGCCAGCAGCTTATATAGCGGTGGTAAAAACATTCAGTACTTC. Residues: CASSLYSGGKNIQYF.

The V and J genes are TRBV2 and TRBJ1-2, with a possible D match to TRBD1 (6 bases). CDR1 and CDR2 from the germline V gene are SNHLY and FYNNEI. The CDR3 spans 15 residues. Trimming left V 4 bases short and J 6 bases short, with 18 bases between. The CDR3 sequence is CASSADRGGAHGYTF. CDR3 DNA sequence: TGTGCCAGCAGTGCCGACCGCGGGGGCGCGCATGGCTACACCTTC. The variable domain in full, with the rest retrieved from reference TRBV2 and TRBJ1-2, is EPEVTQTPSHQVTQMGQEVILRCVPISNHLYFYWYRQILGQKVEFLVSFYNNEISEKSEIFDDQFSVERPDGSNFTLKIRSTKLEDSAMYFCASSADRGGAHGYTFGSGTRLTVV.

This clone was recorded once. The gene calls are TRBV7-2 and TRBJ2-7; 7 nucleotides agree with TRBD1. The CDR3 runs to 16 residues. J gave up 3 bases and V 4 bases, and 12 bases lay outside the gene matches. Germline CDR1 reads SGHTA; CDR2 reads FQGNSA. In nucleotides, the CDR3 is TGTGCCAGCAGCTACCCCTTAGGACAGGACCTCTACGAGCAGTACTTC. Translating gives CASSYPLGQDLYEQYF.

The chain joins TRBV28 to TRBJ1-1; tentatively, D is TRBD1 (6 bases). The CDR3 length is 15 residues. Trimming shortened V by 1 base and J by 1 base, and 10 bases separated the two germline ends. Germline V gene sequence: CDR1 MDHEN, CDR2 SYDVKM. The CDR3 here is CASSLFGRGNTEAFF. CDR3 nucleotide sequence: TGTGCCAGCAGTTTATTCGGCAGGGGGAACACTGAAGCTTTCTTT.

The chain carries TRBV7-9 and TRBJ1-4; the D gene is possibly TRBD1 (6 bases). Trimming cost V 1 base and J 7 bases, with 13 bases left between them. This CDR3 has 15 amino acids. In germline, CDR1 is SEHNR, CDR2 FQNEAQ (reference sequence). This CDR3 reads CASSLGAGESEKLFF. The DNA of the CDR3 is TGTGCCAGCAGCTTAGGGGCAGGGGAATCTGAAAAACTGTTTTTT.

The DNA of the CDR3 is TGTGCCAGCAGCTTCCGCGACAGGATTAATTCACCCCTCCACTTT. It is translated as CASSFRDRINSPLHF. The gene calls are TRBV5-8 and TRBJ1-6, with a tentative D call TRBD1 (6 bases). V was cut by 2 bases and J by 6 bases, with 12 bases left in between. The CDR3 is 15 residues long. From germline, CDR1 is SGHTS and CDR2 YDEGEE.

The V and J genes are TRBV10-3 and TRBJ1-5; possibly TRBD1 for D (6 bases). Trimming took 3 bases from V and 2 from J, leaving 14 bases between them. The CDR3 runs to 16 residues. Germline assignment: CDR1 ENHRY and CDR2 SYGVKD. The DNA of the CDR3 is TGTGCCATCAGTGAACAGGGATTCGAGGGCAATCAGCCCCAGCATTTT. Translated, it gives CAISEQGFEGNQPQHF.

The chain has TRBV15 and TRBJ2-1; D gene uncertain. The ends were cut back, 0 bases at V and 4 bases at J, with 10 bases in the middle. CDR3 length: 15 amino acids. The V gene's germline CDR1 is LNHNV and CDR2 YYDKDF (reference sequence). CDR3 amino acids: CATSRDPATYNEQFF. CDR3 DNA sequence: TGTGCCACCAGCAGAGATCCCGCCACTTACAATGAGCAGTTCTTC.

The sample holds a few counts of this clone. The chain combines TRBV3-1 (or the pseudogene TRBV3-2) with TRBJ1-5; no clear D gene. Germline lookup yields CDR1 LGHDT and CDR2 YNNKEL (reference sequence). Trimming shortened V by 1 base and J by 2 bases, and 6 bases separated the two germline ends. This CDR3 has 14 residues. The CDR3 nucleotides read TGTGCCAGCAGCCAAGGAGAGGGCAATCAGCCCCAGCATTTT. It yields the protein CASSQGEGNQPQHF.

The chain employs TRBV6-5 and TRBJ2-2; perhaps TRBD2 as D (5 bases). Germline CDR1 reads MNHEY; CDR2 reads SVGAGI. The CDR3 consists of 13 residues. V shed 4 bases and J shed 12 bases, with 15 bases lying between them. In DNA, the CDR3 is TGTGCCAGCAGTTCCCAGCGGAATGGGAAGCTGTTTTTT. Its translation is CASSSQRNGKLFF.

The chain recombines TRBV7-2 with TRBJ2-3; D possibly corresponds to TRBD2 (6 bases). The V end lost 1 base, the J end lost 4 bases, and 15 bases lay between the germline ends. The CDR3 has 16 residues. CDR1 and CDR2 from the germline V gene are SGHTA and FQGNSA. For the CDR3, the DNA is TGTGCCAGCAGCTTAGTCAGGTCGCGGGGCGCAGATACGCAGTATTTT. Protein sequence: CASSLVRSRGADTQYF.

The CDR3 DNA is TGTGCCAGCAGTCTCTCGGGGACAGGCACTAATGAAAAACTGTTTTTT. It is translated as CASSLSGTGTNEKLFF. The chain recombines TRBV28 with TRBJ1-4; TRBD1 matches at 8 bases. The ends lost 5 bases at V and 2 bases at J; junction bases unmatched: 7. Germline loops: CDR1 MDHEN, CDR2 SYDVKM. This CDR3 contains 16 residues.

The rearrangement links TRBV5-1 to TRBJ1-3; 8 bases map to TRBD1. The CDR3 loop spans 13 amino acids. Trimming took 4 bases from V and 6 from J; bases not matched to a gene: 3. Per the germline V gene, CDR1 is SGHRS and CDR2 is YFSETQ. The CDR3 here is CASSTTGENTIYF. The CDR3 nucleotides read TGCGCCAGCAGCACGACAGGGGAAAACACCATATATTTT. Variable domain in full (rest from reference TRBV5-1 and TRBJ1-3): KAGVTQTPRYLIKTRGQQVTLSCSPISGHRSVSWYQQTPGQGLQFLFEYFSETQRNKGNFPGRFSGRQFSNSRSEMNVSTLELGDSALYLCASSTTGENTIYFGEGSWLTVV.

The rearrangement uses TRBV6-5 and TRBJ2-3; possible D gene TRBD2, 7 bases. The V and J ends lost 5 bases and 2 bases respectively, with 14 bases between them. The CDR3 is made up of 15 amino acids. The V gene's germline CDR1 is MNHEY and CDR2 SVGAGI. This chain's CDR3 is CASSRGGVFTDTQYF. The DNA for the CDR3 is TGTGCCAGCAGTAGAGGGGGGGTTTTCACAGATACGCAGTATTTT.

The chain employs TRBV19 and TRBJ2-7; D might be TRBD1 (6 bases). Trimming removed 5 bases at V and 1 base at J, with 12 bases between. From germline, CDR1 is LNHDA and CDR2 SQIVND (reference sequence). The CDR3 loop spans 14 amino acids. For the CDR3, the DNA is TGTGCCAGTAGTTCGATACAGGGTTCCTACGAGCAGTACTTC. Amino acid sequence: CASSSIQGSYEQYF.

J is TRBJ2-3 and V is TRBV18, with D tentatively TRBD2 (6 bases). In germline, CDR1 is KGHSH, CDR2 LQKENI. Trimming took 2 bases from V and 5 from J, leaving 17 bases between them. This CDR3 has 16 residues. CDR3 region: CASSPRAGSFQDTQYF. In DNA form, the CDR3 reads TGTGCCAGCTCACCAAGAGCGGGCAGTTTTCAAGATACGCAGTATTTT.

This clone was seen a single time. This rearrangement joins TRBV18 to TRBJ1-1; tentative D call: TRBD1 (5 bases). Deletions cut 3 bases from V and 3 bases from J, with 14 bases between. CDR3 size: 15 residues. Germline lookup yields CDR1 KGHSH and CDR2 LQKENI. CDR3 bases: TGTGCCAGCTCACCCCCCGGTCAGGGTGACACTGAAGCTTTCTTT. Residues: CASSPPGQGDTEAFF.